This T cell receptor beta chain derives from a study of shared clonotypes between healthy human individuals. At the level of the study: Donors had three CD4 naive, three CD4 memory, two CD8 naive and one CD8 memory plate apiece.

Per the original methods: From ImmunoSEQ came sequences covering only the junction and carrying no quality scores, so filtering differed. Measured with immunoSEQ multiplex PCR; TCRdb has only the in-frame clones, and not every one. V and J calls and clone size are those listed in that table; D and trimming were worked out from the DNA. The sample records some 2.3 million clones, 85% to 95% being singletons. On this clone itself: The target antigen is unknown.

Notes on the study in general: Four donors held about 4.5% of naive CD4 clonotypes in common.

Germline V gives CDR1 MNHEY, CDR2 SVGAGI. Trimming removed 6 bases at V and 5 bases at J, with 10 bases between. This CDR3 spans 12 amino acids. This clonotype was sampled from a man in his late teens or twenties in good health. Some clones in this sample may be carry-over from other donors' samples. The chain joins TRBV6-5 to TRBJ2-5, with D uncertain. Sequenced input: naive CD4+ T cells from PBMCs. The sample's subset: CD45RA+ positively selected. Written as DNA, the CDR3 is TGTGCCAGCAGCAACCCCTGGGAGACCCAGTACTTC. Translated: CASSNPWETQYF.